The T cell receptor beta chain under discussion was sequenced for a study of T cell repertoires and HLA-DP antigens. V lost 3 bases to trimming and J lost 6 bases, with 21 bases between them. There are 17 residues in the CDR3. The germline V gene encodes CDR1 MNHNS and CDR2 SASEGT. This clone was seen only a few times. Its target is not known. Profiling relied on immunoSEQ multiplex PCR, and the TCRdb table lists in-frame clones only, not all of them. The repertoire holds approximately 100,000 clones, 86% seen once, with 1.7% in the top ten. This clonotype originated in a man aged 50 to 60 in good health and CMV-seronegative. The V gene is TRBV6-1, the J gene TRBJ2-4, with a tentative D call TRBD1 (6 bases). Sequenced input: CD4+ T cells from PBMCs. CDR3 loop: CASSDAVGANPRNIQYF. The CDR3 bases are TGTGCCAGCAGTGACGCCGTGGGGGCGAATCCCCGAAACATTCAGTACTTC.